This TCR beta chain was captured by sequencing in a study of Graves' ophthalmopathy and Graves' hyperthyroidism. Study details: Peripheral blood was obtained at first diagnosis, ahead of any treatment.

V was pared by 2 bases and J by 5 bases, with 15 bases between. CDR1 is MGHRA and CDR2 is YSYEKL in the germline V gene. The CDR3 has 15 amino acids. RNA transcripts served as template for amplifying TCR beta CDR3 sequences. The library came from an HTBI-primed first-round RT-PCR and a second-round multiplex PCR. TCRdb fed the multiplex PCR reads into MiXCR, producing one record per CDR3 protein. In the table there are 300,000 to 400,000 distinct CDR3 sequences, approximately 18% of which are singletons. This clonotype has a count of ten or more. Its antigen is not identified. Hyperthyroidism was new, under 2 months, in patients aged 18 to 65. Study observations and caveats: The majority of expanded thyroid clonotypes above 0.001 frequency also occurred in blood.

The TCR originated in an adult woman with stable Graves' hyperthyroidism. The sequencing input was peripheral blood. This chain links TRBV4-1 with TRBJ1-1; no clear D. The CDR3 sequence: CASSQLMGEQTEAFF. CDR3 sequence (DNA): TGCGCCAGCAGCCAATTAATGGGTGAGCAGACTGAAGCTTTCTTT.